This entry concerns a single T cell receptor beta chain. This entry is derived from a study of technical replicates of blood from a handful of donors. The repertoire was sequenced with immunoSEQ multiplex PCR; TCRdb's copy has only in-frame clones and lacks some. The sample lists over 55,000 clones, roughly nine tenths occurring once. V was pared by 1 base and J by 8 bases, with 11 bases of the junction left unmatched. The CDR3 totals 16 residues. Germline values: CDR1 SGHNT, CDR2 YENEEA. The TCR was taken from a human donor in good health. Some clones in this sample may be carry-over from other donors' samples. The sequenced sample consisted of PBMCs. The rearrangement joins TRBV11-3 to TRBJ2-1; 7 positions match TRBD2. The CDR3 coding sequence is TGTGCCAGCAGCTTAGTATTAGGCGGGAGTGGGGATGAGCAGTTCTTC. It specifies CASSLVLGGSGDEQFF.